This entry lists 26 T cell receptor beta chains sequenced from one sample in a study of cytomegalovirus exposure and HLA in healthy donors. PCR employed 60 Vbeta and 13 Jbeta primers. TCRdb's table, derived via immunoSEQ multiplex PCR, lists solely in-frame clones and lacks some. The sample has about 140,000 clones; 73% are singletons. The sequenced material came from PBMCs. The receptors shown here come from a human donor in good health.

The chain combines TRBV7-6 with TRBJ2-4, with D possibly TRBD2 on 6 matching bases. Germline V gene sequence: CDR1 SGHVS, CDR2 FNYEAQ. V lost 5 bases and J 5 bases, leaving 13 bases between the germline ends. This CDR3 is built from 14 residues. CDR3 nucleotides: TGTGCCAGCAGCCCCCTTGGAGGGGAAAACATTCAGTACTTC. This codes for CASSPLGGENIQYF.

The CDR3 DNA sequence: TGTGCCAGCAGTGAAGCGTACGGAGAAGAGACCCAGTACTTC. Its translation is CASSEAYGEETQYF. The chain has TRBV2 and TRBJ2-5; D is unresolved. The germline CDR1 and CDR2 sequences are SNHLY and FYNNEI. The V and J ends lost 0 bases and 3 bases respectively, with 8 bases between them. CDR3 size: 14 residues.

V gene TRBV7-9 combines with J gene TRBJ2-5; 7 nucleotides match TRBD2. The V gene end was trimmed by 0 bases and the J gene end by 11 bases; junction bases not matched to a gene: 3. The CDR3 has 12 amino acids. Germline V gene data show CDR1 as SEHNR and CDR2 as FQNEAQ (reference sequence). This chain's CDR3 is CASSLAGGVQYF. As DNA, the CDR3 is TGTGCCAGCAGCTTAGCGGGAGGGGTTCAGTACTTC.

In its sample, this clone was seen a few times. The J gene is TRBJ2-3, the V gene TRBV5-1; TRBD1 might be the D (5 bases). Trimming shortened V by 0 bases and J by 1 base, and 15 bases separated the two germline ends. CDR3 length equals 17 residues. Germline V gene data show CDR1 as SGHRS and CDR2 as YFSETQ. CDR3 in DNA: TGCGCCAGCAGCTTGGCCTTATCAGGGTCTCGCACAGATACGCAGTATTTT. Protein sequence: CASSLALSGSRTDTQYF.

The chain recombines TRBV2 with TRBJ2-2; TRBD1 matches 10 bases. CDR3 size: 15 residues. J gave up 4 bases and V 6 bases, and 5 bases lay outside the gene matches. From germline, CDR1 is SNHLY and CDR2 FYNNEI. This CDR3 reads CASSGTGVPTGELFF. CDR3 coding DNA: TGTGCCAGCAGCGGGACAGGGGTGCCCACCGGGGAGCTGTTTTTT.

The chain uses TRBV7-2 and TRBJ2-2; 10 nucleotides line up with TRBD1. V was clipped by 5 bases and J by 5 bases; unmatched bases: 5. CDR3 size: 15 residues. Germline CDR1 and CDR2: SGHTA and FQGNSA. CDR3 sequence (DNA): TGTGCCAGCAGCCACAGGACAGGGGGAACCGGGGAGCTGTTTTTT. As protein: CASSHRTGGTGELFF.

This clone appeared a few times. The V and J genes are TRBV4-1 and TRBJ2-7; unclear D gene. The CDR3 spans 13 residues. Per germline, CDR1 MGHRA and CDR2 YSYEKL. V lost 0 bases, J lost 4 bases, and 7 bases lay in between. The CDR3 sequence: CASSQDLLYEQYF. The CDR3 nucleotides read TGCGCCAGCAGCCAAGACCTCCTGTACGAGCAGTACTTC.

CDR3 coding DNA: TGTGCCAGCAGCTTGGGACTAACTCTTCTCCACGAGCAGTACTTC. Translating gives CASSLGLTLLHEQYF. The chain has TRBV5-6 and TRBJ2-7, with D possibly TRBD2 on 5 matching bases. The V gene lost 0 bases and the J gene lost 5 bases, with 15 bases spanning the gap. CDR3 length: 15 residues. Germline-derived CDR1 and CDR2 are SGHDT and YYEEEE.

Only one count was recorded for this clone. The rearrangement joins TRBV29-1 to TRBJ2-3, with TRBD1 matching over 8 bases. CDR3 length: 13 amino acids. CDR1 and CDR2 from the germline V gene are SQVTM and ANQGSEA. V gave up 4 bases and J gave up 6 bases; unmatched junction bases: 6. The CDR3 DNA reads TGCAGCGTTGGTAAGACAGGGGCCGATACGCAGTATTTT. Its protein product is CSVGKTGADTQYF.

The rearrangement links TRBV7-3 to TRBJ2-3; tentatively, D is TRBD2 (7 bases). Per the germline V gene, CDR1 is SGHTA and CDR2 is FQGTGA. Trimming removed 0 bases from V and 0 bases from J, with 16 bases in between. This CDR3 has 18 residues. The CDR3 DNA follows: TGTGCCAGCAGCTTAACGGGGGGCGGGAGTTTCAGCACAGATACGCAGTATTTT. Protein: CASSLTGGGSFSTDTQYF.

This clone was seen a single time. This chain uses TRBV6-5 with TRBJ1-2; D gene ambiguous. V dropped 6 bases and J dropped 8 bases, with 10 bases sitting between them. CDR1 is MNHEY and CDR2 is SVGAGI in the germline V gene. This CDR3 comprises 11 residues. The CDR3 sequence is CASSNGRGYTF. CDR3 nucleotides: TGTGCCAGCAGCAACGGGAGGGGCTACACCTTC.

This chain joins TRBV5-6 and TRBJ1-1; possibly TRBD1 for D (6 bases). V dropped 5 bases and J dropped 3 bases, with 11 bases sitting between them. Germline lookup yields CDR1 SGHDT and CDR2 YYEEEE. The CDR3 loop spans 13 amino acids. The CDR3 reads CASRPQGYTEAFF. Written as DNA, the CDR3 is TGTGCCAGCAGACCTCAGGGGTACACTGAAGCTTTCTTT.

This clone was observed a single time. This chain uses TRBV5-1 with TRBJ2-1; D is uncertain. This CDR3 spans 13 amino acids. Per germline, CDR1 SGHRS and CDR2 YFSETQ. The V and J ends lost 0 bases and 5 bases respectively, with 6 bases between them. The DNA for the CDR3 is TGCGCCAGCAGCTTGGCCTTTGACAATGAGCAGTTCTTC. Its translation is CASSLAFDNEQFF.

The V and J genes are TRBV30 and TRBJ2-5; 10 bases match TRBD1. The V segment lost 1 base and the J segment 5 bases; nucleotides outside the gene matches: 10. This CDR3 has 16 amino acids. Germline V gene sequence: CDR1 GTSNPN, CDR2 SVGIG (reference sequence). CDR3 nucleotide sequence: TGTGCCTGGAGTGGTCCGGGACAGGGGTACGGGGAGACCCAGTACTTC. This encodes CAWSGPGQGYGETQYF.

The chain combines TRBV9 with TRBJ1-1; no clear D. In germline, CDR1 is SGDLS, CDR2 YYNGEE. The germline V and J ends were trimmed by 3 bases and 1 base, with 13 bases remaining between them. This CDR3 is 15 amino acids long. The CDR3 coding sequence is TGTGCCAGCAGCGAAGAGGGTGAAGCGAACACTGAAGCTTTCTTT. It is translated as CASSEEGEANTEAFF.

The CDR3 is CASSSGQGGSPLHF. CDR3 DNA sequence: TGCGCCAGCAGCTCGGGACAGGGGGGTTCACCCCTCCACTTT. This chain joins TRBV5-1 and TRBJ1-6, with 11 bases fitting TRBD1. Germline V CDR1 and CDR2: SGHRS, YFSETQ. The CDR3 runs 14 residues. J was trimmed by 9 bases and V by 3 bases; bases with no gene match: 2.

The chain couples TRBV4-1 to TRBJ2-1; 8 bases align to TRBD2. The CDR3 spans 15 residues. Germline CDR1 and CDR2: MGHRA and YSYEKL. Trimming cost V 2 bases and J 6 bases; bases outside gene matches: 6. CDR3 residues: CASSQLGRGGNEQFF. DNA of the CDR3: TGCGCCAGCAGCCAACTTGGCCGGGGGGGCAATGAGCAGTTCTTC.

This rearrangement joins TRBV13 to TRBJ2-1; 10 bases are shared with TRBD1. The junction had 10 bases not matched to a gene; V was cut back by 5 bases and J by 9 bases. In germline, CDR1 is PRHDT, CDR2 FYEKMQ (reference sequence). This CDR3 region has 15 residues. CDR3 in amino acids: CASSPRDRGVREQFF. Written as DNA, the CDR3 is TGTGCCAGCAGCCCCCGGGACAGGGGAGTTCGTGAGCAGTTCTTC.

V is TRBV4-2 and J is TRBJ2-5, with 7 bases aligning to TRBD2. The V gene end was trimmed by 4 bases and the J gene end by 3 bases; junction bases not matched to a gene: 2. Germline V gene sequence: CDR1 LGHNA, CDR2 YNFKEQ. This CDR3 has 13 amino acids. CDR3 amino acids: CASSPGGEETQYF. The CDR3 bases are TGTGCCAGCAGCCCGGGGGGTGAAGAGACCCAGTACTTC.

This chain links TRBV5-6 with TRBJ1-2; D is possibly TRBD1 (6 bases). Germline V gene data show CDR1 as SGHDT and CDR2 as YYEEEE. The V end lost 4 bases, the J end lost 7 bases, and 20 bases lay between the germline ends. This CDR3 region has 15 residues. As DNA, the CDR3 is TGTGCCAGCAGCCCGTGGGGAAGGGGGTTGTGTGGCTACACCTTC. As protein: CASSPWGRGLCGYTF.

CDR3 protein: CASSLVEFGANVLTF. The CDR3 bases are TGTGCCAGTAGCCTCGTCGAGTTTGGGGCCAACGTCCTGACTTTC. This chain connects TRBV19 to TRBJ2-6; unclear D gene. The CDR3 totals 15 residues. CDR1 is LNHDA and CDR2 is SQIVND in the germline V gene (reference sequence). V was clipped by 6 bases and J by 3 bases, with 12 bases between them.

The J gene is TRBJ2-1, the V gene TRBV7-9; 15 bases align to TRBD2. The V and J ends lost 5 bases and 8 bases, in that order; junction bases with no gene match: 10. The CDR3 has 17 amino acids. Germline CDR1 reads SEHNR; CDR2 reads FQNEAQ (reference sequence). The CDR3 sequence is CASSPHGLAGGPDEQFF. As DNA, the CDR3 is TGTGCCAGCAGCCCCCATGGACTAGCGGGAGGGCCCGATGAGCAGTTCTTC.

The chain has TRBV11-2 and TRBJ2-1; 7 nucleotides line up with TRBD2. The CDR3 is 14 amino acids. The V segment lost 4 bases and the J segment 7 bases; nucleotides outside the gene matches: 7. Germline CDR1 reads SGHAT; CDR2 reads FQNNGV. In DNA form, the CDR3 reads TGTGCCAGCAGCTGGAGCGGGGTTGGGAATGAGCAGTTCTTC. It codes for CASSWSGVGNEQFF.

In this sample, this clone turned up a few times. The chain has TRBV6-1 and TRBJ1-4, with no clear D. CDR1 MNHNS and CDR2 SASEGT come from the germline V gene. Between the trimmed V and J ends, which lost 4 bases and 4 bases, there was a span of 16 bases. The length of the CDR3 is 16 residues. This chain's CDR3 is CASSGPRRSVNEKLFF. CDR3 coding DNA: TGTGCCAGCAGTGGGCCGAGACGGAGCGTTAATGAAAAACTGTTTTTT.

The J gene is TRBJ2-5, the V gene TRBV5-4, with 15 bases that match TRBD2. The CDR3 has 18 amino acids. Germline V gives CDR1 SGHNT, CDR2 YYREEE (reference sequence). After removal of 0 bases from V and 2 bases from J, the junction contained 5 bases not matched to a gene. The CDR3 nucleotides read TGTGCCAGCAGCTTGGGGACTAGCGGGGGGGCCTGGCAAGAGACCCAGTACTTC. It specifies CASSLGTSGGAWQETQYF.

This chain uses TRBV6-5 with TRBJ1-2, with D maybe TRBD1 (6 bases). This CDR3 has 16 residues. V lost 0 bases, J lost 3 bases, and 14 bases lay in between. Germline lookup yields CDR1 MNHEY and CDR2 SVGAGI. CDR3 nucleotide sequence: TGTGCCAGCAGTTACTCCCAAGGGGACACCTACTATGGCTACACCTTC. It specifies CASSYSQGDTYYGYTF.